Presented here are 22 T cell receptor beta chains from one specimen sequenced in a study of technical replicates of blood from several donors. Here immunoSEQ multiplex PCR was the method, and the copy in TCRdb shows in-frame clones only, minus some. This table has roughly 80,000 clones, under 95% appearing once. Sequencing was done on a sample of T cells isolated from PBMCs. The receptors derive from a human donor in good health.

This sequence joins TRBV7-6 and TRBJ2-2, with 7 bases aligning to TRBD1. The CDR3 consists of 16 residues. Germline values: CDR1 SGHVS, CDR2 FNYEAQ. With V trimmed by 2 bases and J by 6 bases, 9 bases remained unmatched. CDR3 loop: CASSLTPETGPGELFF. CDR3 bases: TGTGCCAGCAGCTTAACCCCCGAGACAGGGCCCGGGGAGCTGTTTTTT.

The chain links TRBV18 to TRBJ2-3, with a possible D match to TRBD2 (6 bases). With 3 bases removed from V and 6 bases from J, the gap between germline ends came to 16 bases. Germline V gives CDR1 KGHSH, CDR2 LQKENI. The CDR3 sequence is 15 residues long. The chain's CDR3 is CASSPGPIRGDTQYF. Written as DNA, the CDR3 is TGTGCCAGCTCACCGGGACCAATACGGGGGGATACGCAGTATTTT. The whole variable domain, filled in from reference TRBV18 and TRBJ2-3, reads NAGVMQNPRHLVRRRGQEARLRCSPMKGHSHVYWYRQLPEEGLKFMVYLQKENIIDESGMPKERFSAEFPKEGPSILRIQQVVRGDSAAYFCASSPGPIRGDTQYFGPGTRLTVL.

The V call is TRBV5-6, the J call TRBJ1-4, with a possible D match to TRBD1 (6 bases). CDR1 SGHDT and CDR2 YYEEEE come from the germline V gene. This CDR3 is 15 amino acids long. V lost 4 bases and J 3 bases, leaving 13 bases between the germline ends. CDR3 in amino acids: CASSPYRAANEKLFF. CDR3 DNA sequence: TGTGCCAGCAGCCCGTACAGGGCTGCTAATGAAAAACTGTTTTTT.

V gene TRBV6-1 combines with J gene TRBJ2-3; D is ambiguous. V shed 2 bases and J shed 3 bases, with 6 bases lying between them. The CDR3 has 13 residues. Germline values: CDR1 MNHNS, CDR2 SASEGT. The CDR3 reads CASSEQSTDTQYF. DNA for the CDR3: TGTGCCAGCAGTGAACAGTCGACAGATACGCAGTATTTT.

The chain has TRBV19 and TRBJ2-7; 9 positions agree with TRBD1. Germline V gives CDR1 LNHDA, CDR2 SQIVND (reference sequence). The length of the CDR3 is 16 residues. Trimming removed 5 bases from V and 4 bases from J; junction bases left unmatched: 12. The CDR3, as DNA: TGTGCCAGTAGTGCAATACCGGGACAGGGAGAATACGAGCAGTACTTC. Translating it yields CASSAIPGQGEYEQYF.

The rearrangement links TRBV27 to TRBJ1-1, with a possible D match to TRBD1 (5 bases). V shed 8 bases and J shed 1 base, with 20 bases lying between them. Germline CDR1 is MNHEY and CDR2 is SMNVEV (reference sequence). There are 16 residues in the CDR3. The CDR3 coding sequence is TGTGCCAGCCTTACCTCACTGGGGGGATCGAACACTGAAGCTTTCTTT. The encoded protein is CASLTSLGGSNTEAFF.

The rearrangement joins TRBV9 to TRBJ2-1, with TRBD2 identical over 14 bases. Germline assignment: CDR1 SGDLS and CDR2 YYNGEE. This CDR3 has 17 residues. The V and J ends lost 3 bases and 8 bases, in that order; junction bases with no gene match: 10. DNA for the CDR3: TGTGCCAGCAGCGACCGGGGACTAGCGGGAGACCCTTATGAGCAGTTCTTC. Encoded protein: CASSDRGLAGDPYEQFF.

The CDR3 loop reads CASSLFFGPTGELFF. The CDR3 DNA sequence: TGTGCCAGCAGCTTATTTTTTGGGCCCACCGGGGAGCTGTTTTTT. The chain combines TRBV7-2 with TRBJ2-2; D gene unclear. CDR1 is SGHTA, CDR2 FQGNSA, per germline. The V and J ends lost 2 bases and 4 bases respectively, with 11 bases between them. CDR3 size: 15 residues.

The chain uses TRBV18 and TRBJ1-1; D ambiguous. There are 15 residues in the CDR3. Between the trimmed V and J ends, which lost 1 base and 1 base, there was a span of 10 bases. Germline-derived CDR1 and CDR2 are KGHSH and LQKENI. The CDR3 DNA reads as TGTGCCAGCTCACCACAGGAGGGCGCGAACACTGAAGCTTTCTTT. Translation: CASSPQEGANTEAFF.

The chain recombines TRBV5-4 with TRBJ2-7; 7 bases match TRBD1. With 2 bases clipped from V and 0 bases from J, the junction kept 2 bases outside the gene matches. The CDR3 loop spans 14 amino acids. The germline V gene has CDR1 SGHNT and CDR2 YYREEE (reference sequence). The CDR3 sequence: CASSLGTASYEQYF. DNA for the CDR3: TGTGCCAGCAGCTTAGGGACAGCCTCCTACGAGCAGTACTTC. Full variable domain (outside the CDR3, taken from reference TRBV5-4 and TRBJ2-7): ETGVTQSPTHLIKTRGQQVTLRCSSQSGHNTVSWYQQALGQGPQFIFQYYREEENGRGNFPPRFSGLQFPNYSSELNVNALELDDSALYLCASSLGTASYEQYFGPGTRLTVT.

The table lists this clone with a count of one. The rearrangement links TRBV27 to TRBJ2-7, with D perhaps matching TRBD1 (5 bases). The CDR3 consists of 14 residues. V shed 3 bases and J shed 0 bases, with 9 bases lying between them. From germline, CDR1 is MNHEY and CDR2 SMNVEV (reference sequence). This CDR3 is CASSLGLVSYEQYF. The CDR3, as DNA: TGTGCCAGCAGTTTGGGGCTTGTCTCCTACGAGCAGTACTTC.

The V and J genes are TRBV2 and TRBJ1-5; tentatively, D is TRBD1 (5 bases). From germline, CDR1 is SNHLY and CDR2 FYNNEI. This CDR3 has 14 residues. The V and J ends lost 4 bases and 0 bases respectively, with 7 bases between them. The CDR3 DNA reads as TGTGCCAGCAGTGGACAGATTAGCAATCAGCCCCAGCATTTT. This translates into CASSGQISNQPQHF.

The V gene is TRBV7-3, the J gene TRBJ1-1; D is unresolved. V was trimmed by 5 bases and J by 2 bases, leaving 9 bases between them. Germline lookup yields CDR1 SGHTA and CDR2 FQGTGA. This CDR3 has 13 amino acids. In DNA form, the CDR3 reads TGTGCCAGCAGCCTGACATCTAACACTGAAGCTTTCTTT. Translation gives CASSLTSNTEAFF.

The gene calls are TRBV6-6 and TRBJ2-7; tentatively, D is TRBD1 (6 bases). The CDR3 consists of 11 residues. Germline CDR1 reads MNHNY; CDR2 reads SVGAGI (reference sequence). The V end was cut by 7 bases, the J end by 3 bases, with 7 bases between. CDR3 sequence: CASTRGYEQYF. CDR3 coding DNA: TGTGCCAGCACCAGGGGCTACGAGCAGTACTTC.

The chain combines TRBV11-2 with TRBJ2-7, with a weak D call TRBD2 (5 bases). CDR1 and CDR2 (germline): SGHAT, FQNNGV. V was clipped by 1 base and J by 2 bases, with 9 bases between them. The length of the CDR3 is 14 residues. CDR3 DNA sequence: TGTGCCAGCAGCTTAGGTAGCGCGACCTACGAGCAGTACTTC. This gives the protein CASSLGSATYEQYF.

The table lists this clone with a count of one. The chain joins TRBV6-5 to TRBJ2-3; the match to TRBD1 covers 9 bases. Germline-derived CDR1 and CDR2 are MNHEY and SVGAGI. The CDR3 has 16 amino acids. With 4 bases clipped from V and 1 base from J, the junction kept 6 bases outside the gene matches. The CDR3 reads CASSSPRQGGTDTQYF. CDR3 nucleotide sequence: TGTGCCAGCAGTTCCCCCAGACAGGGGGGCACAGATACGCAGTATTTT.

The chain has TRBV28 and TRBJ2-1, with TRBD2 identical over 10 bases. Germline V gives CDR1 MDHEN, CDR2 SYDVKM. The CDR3 sequence is 14 residues long. V trimming: 8 bases; J trimming: 0 bases; junction bases outside the gene matches: 1. CDR3 sequence reads: CASASGSSYNEQFF. The CDR3 DNA reads TGTGCCAGCGCTAGCGGGAGCTCCTACAATGAGCAGTTCTTC.

The chain couples TRBV18 to TRBJ1-4; TRBD1 agrees at 9 bases. Germline V gives CDR1 KGHSH, CDR2 LQKENI. V lost 2 bases and J lost 3; bases outside the gene matches: 10. The CDR3 is made up of 18 amino acids. The CDR3 DNA is TGTGCCAGCTCACCAAGGTGGACAGGGGTAGCGGCTAATGAAAAACTGTTTTTT. It translates to CASSPRWTGVAANEKLFF.

The chain uses TRBV5-6 and TRBJ2-7; D is uncertain. The germline V and J ends were trimmed by 3 bases and 2 bases, with 9 bases remaining between them. The CDR3 consists of 13 residues. Germline V lookup: CDR1 SGHDT, CDR2 YYEEEE. The chain's CDR3 is CASSSQATYEQYF. Written as DNA, the CDR3 is TGTGCCAGCAGCTCGCAGGCTACCTACGAGCAGTACTTC.

The chain is built from TRBV19 and TRBJ2-2; TRBD2 aligns across 8 bases. The CDR3 is 15 residues long. The germline CDR1 and CDR2 sequences are LNHDA and SQIVND (reference sequence). With 5 bases clipped from V and 3 bases from J, the junction kept 5 bases outside the gene matches. CDR3 DNA sequence: TGTGCCAGTAGTTTAGGGCGGGAGGACACCGGGGAGCTGTTTTTT. This gives the protein CASSLGREDTGELFF.

This clone occurred once. This chain joins TRBV19 and TRBJ1-2, with D perhaps TRBD1 (6 bases). This CDR3 is 12 amino acids long. V was cut by 11 bases and J by 1 base, with 11 bases left in between. Germline V gene lookup returns CDR1 LNHDA and CDR2 SQIVND (reference sequence). CDR3 DNA: TGTGCCGGAAGGACAGATAACTATGGCTACACCTTC. Its translation is CAGRTDNYGYTF. Complete variable domain (other parts from reference TRBV19 and TRBJ1-2): DGGITQSPKYLFRKEGQNVTLSCEQNLNHDAMYWYRQDPGQGLRLIYYSQIVNDFQKGDIAEGYSVSREKKESFPLTVTSAQKNPTAFYLCAGRTDNYGYTFGSGTRLTVV.

This rearrangement joins TRBV6-4 to TRBJ2-1; a possible D gene is TRBD2 (7 bases). Deletions cut 4 bases from V and 2 bases from J, with 15 bases between. Germline V gene data show CDR1 as MRHNA and CDR2 as SNTAGT. This CDR3 has 16 amino acids. The CDR3 sequence: CASSVRGGATYNEQFF. The CDR3 DNA sequence: TGTGCCAGCAGTGTTCGAGGGGGGGCTACCTACAATGAGCAGTTCTTC.